This is a list of T cell receptor beta chains from one sample in a study of blood T cell repertoires in COVID-19. Data came from immunoSEQ multiplex PCR; TCRdb stores just in-frame clones and leaves some out. The repertoire includes a few hundred thousand clones, about 88% of them detected once, and about 1% sits in the top ten. Sequenced input: peripheral blood. The receptors shown here come from a woman aged 40 to 49 who had recovered from COVID-19. Both conserved end residues are part of each CDR3. A D gene is named only where the DNA matches it firmly. Clone sizes are given selectively: once, few, many, or a class where the clone is expanded.

j_gene: TRBJ1-1
d_gene: NA
abundance: NA
v_gene: TRBV7-2
CDR3aa: CASSLPHTGTPTTEAFF
CDR3nt: TGTGCCAGCAGCTTACCGCACACCGGGACACCAACCACTGAAGCTTTCTTT

j_gene: TRBJ2-3
d_gene: TRBD2
abundance: NA
v_gene: TRBV6-2/TRBV6-3
CDR3aa: CASSYPPAGVGHDTQYF
CDR3nt: TGTGCCAGCAGTTACCCCCCAGCGGGAGTGGGGCATGATACGCAGTATTTT

j_gene: TRBJ2-3
d_gene: NA
abundance: NA
v_gene: TRBV5-1
CDR3aa: CASSRGGTYTDTQYF
CDR3nt: TGCGCCAGTAGCCGGGGCGGGACCTACACAGATACGCAGTATTTT

j_gene: TRBJ2-1
d_gene: TRBD2
abundance: NA
v_gene: TRBV13
CDR3aa: CASSLSGGPGPNNEQFF
CDR3nt: TGTGCCAGCAGCTTATCGGGGGGTCCGGGTCCCAACAATGAGCAGTTCTTC

j_gene: TRBJ1-4
d_gene: TRBD1
abundance: NA
v_gene: TRBV5-4
CDR3aa: CASSKQGAPNEKLFF
CDR3nt: TGTGCCAGCAGCAAACAGGGGGCGCCTAATGAAAAACTGTTTTTT

j_gene: TRBJ1-5
d_gene: NA
abundance: NA
v_gene: TRBV18
CDR3aa: CASSPDRSVQPQHF
CDR3nt: TGTGCCAGCTCCCCCGACAGGAGTGTTCAGCCCCAGCATTTT

j_gene: TRBJ1-2
d_gene: NA
abundance: NA
v_gene: TRBV19
CDR3aa: CASTAGGGRPNYGYTF
CDR3nt: TGTGCCAGTACCGCCGGGGGGGGGCGGCCGAACTATGGCTACACCTTC

j_gene: TRBJ2-2
d_gene: TRBD1
abundance: NA
v_gene: TRBV7-2
CDR3aa: CASSLRRRQGVNTGELFF
CDR3nt: TGTGCCAGCAGCTTACGTCGTCGGCAGGGGGTCAACACCGGGGAGCTGTTTTTT

j_gene: TRBJ2-3
d_gene: TRBD2
abundance: NA
v_gene: TRBV6-5
CDR3aa: CATGGGGTDTQYF
CDR3nt: TGTGCCACCGGGGGAGGGGGCACAGATACGCAGTATTTT

j_gene: TRBJ1-2
d_gene: NA
abundance: few
v_gene: TRBV7-9
CDR3aa: CASSSTKDYGYTF
CDR3nt: TGTGCCAGCAGCTCAACTAAGGACTATGGCTACACCTTC

j_gene: TRBJ2-7
d_gene: TRBD1
abundance: NA
v_gene: TRBV9
CDR3aa: CASSVAGTGARKEQYF
CDR3nt: TGTGCCAGCAGCGTAGCAGGGACAGGGGCGAGGAAAGAGCAGTACTTC

j_gene: TRBJ2-7
d_gene: TRBD1
abundance: NA
v_gene: TRBV7-2
CDR3aa: CASSFGTGGPGEQYF
CDR3nt: TGTGCCAGCAGCTTTGGGACAGGGGGTCCGGGGGAGCAGTACTTC

j_gene: TRBJ1-2
d_gene: TRBD1
abundance: NA
v_gene: TRBV19
CDR3aa: CASSIGTAGYGYTF
CDR3nt: TGTGCCAGCAGCATAGGGACAGCTGGGTATGGCTACACCTTC

j_gene: TRBJ2-3
d_gene: NA
abundance: NA
v_gene: TRBV10-3
CDR3aa: CAIREAPMDTQYF
CDR3nt: TGTGCCATCAGGGAGGCGCCTATGGATACGCAGTATTTT

j_gene: TRBJ2-7
d_gene: NA
abundance: once
v_gene: TRBV7-3
CDR3aa: CASSFGGTYEQYF
CDR3nt: TGTGCCAGCAGCTTCGGGGGTACCTACGAGCAGTACTTC

j_gene: TRBJ2-5
d_gene: NA
abundance: NA
v_gene: TRBV7-6
CDR3aa: CASSLSGQTYQETQYF
CDR3nt: TGTGCCAGCAGCTTAAGTGGGCAGACGTACCAAGAGACCCAGTACTTC

j_gene: TRBJ2-1
d_gene: TRBD2
abundance: NA
v_gene: TRBV9
CDR3aa: CASSPRLAGVGDEQFF
CDR3nt: TGTGCCAGCAGCCCCCGACTAGCGGGAGTTGGGGATGAGCAGTTCTTC

j_gene: TRBJ1-2
d_gene: TRBD1
abundance: NA
v_gene: TRBV27
CDR3aa: CASSPGQGAIFGYTF
CDR3nt: TGTGCCAGCAGCCCCGGACAGGGGGCGATCTTTGGCTACACCTTC

j_gene: TRBJ2-1
d_gene: TRBD2
abundance: NA
v_gene: TRBV6-5
CDR3aa: CASSPREGFYNEQFF
CDR3nt: TGTGCCAGCAGTCCCCGGGAGGGGTTCTACAATGAGCAGTTCTTC

j_gene: TRBJ1-6
d_gene: TRBD1
abundance: once
v_gene: TRBV15
CDR3aa: CATSRDGDRGQHPPLHF
CDR3nt: TGTGCCACCAGCAGAGATGGGGACAGGGGGCAGCATCCACCCCTCCACTTT

j_gene: TRBJ2-3
d_gene: TRBD2
abundance: NA
v_gene: TRBV27
CDR3aa: CASSSAGVGDTQYF
CDR3nt: TGTGCCAGCAGCTCCGCGGGAGTGGGTGATACGCAGTATTTT

j_gene: TRBJ1-4
d_gene: NA
abundance: NA
v_gene: TRBV27
CDR3aa: CASSAYRLRNEKLFF
CDR3nt: TGTGCCAGCAGTGCCTACAGGTTGCGGAATGAAAAACTGTTTTTT

j_gene: TRBJ2-1
d_gene: TRBD1
abundance: NA
v_gene: TRBV24-1
CDR3aa: CATSRGPDPYNEQFF
CDR3nt: TGTGCCACCAGTAGGGGGCCGGACCCCTACAATGAGCAGTTCTTC

j_gene: TRBJ1-2
d_gene: NA
abundance: NA
v_gene: TRBV6-5
CDR3aa: CASSYSGQNYGYTF
CDR3nt: TGTGCCAGCAGTTACTCGGGGCAGAACTATGGCTACACCTTC

j_gene: TRBJ1-2
d_gene: NA
abundance: NA
v_gene: TRBV21-1
CDR3aa: CASSTPRGQGRFYGYTF
CDR3nt: TGTGCCAGCAGCACCCCTAGGGGACAGGGGCGGTTCTATGGCTACACCTTC

j_gene: TRBJ2-5
d_gene: TRBD2
abundance: NA
v_gene: TRBV5-6
CDR3aa: CASSSGGGGRMETQYF
CDR3nt: TGTGCCAGCAGCTCCGGTGGGGGCGGGAGGATGGAGACCCAGTACTTC

j_gene: TRBJ1-1
d_gene: TRBD1
abundance: NA
v_gene: TRBV6-5
CDR3aa: CASRSGGRTEAFF
CDR3nt: TGTGCCAGCAGGTCAGGGGGCCGCACTGAAGCTTTCTTT

j_gene: TRBJ1-3
d_gene: NA
abundance: NA
v_gene: TRBV7-2
CDR3aa: CASSPRGAGNTIYF
CDR3nt: TGTGCCAGCAGCCCCCGCGGGGCTGGAAACACCATATATTTT

j_gene: TRBJ2-7
d_gene: NA
abundance: NA
v_gene: TRBV5-1
CDR3aa: CASSLGVETAYEQYF
CDR3nt: TGCGCCAGCAGCTTGGGGGTGGAGACAGCTTACGAGCAGTACTTC

j_gene: TRBJ1-3
d_gene: NA
abundance: NA
v_gene: TRBV5-1
CDR3aa: CASSPGGNTIYF
CDR3nt: TGCGCCAGCAGCCCAGGTGGAAACACCATATATTTT

j_gene: TRBJ2-3
d_gene: TRBD1
abundance: NA
v_gene: TRBV7-2
CDR3aa: CASSLGQGAGTDTQYF
CDR3nt: TGTGCCAGCAGCTTAGGACAGGGCGCCGGGACAGATACGCAGTATTTT

j_gene: TRBJ2-5
d_gene: TRBD2
abundance: NA
v_gene: TRBV19
CDR3aa: CASSPRGSGRSETQYF
CDR3nt: TGTGCCAGTAGTCCCCGTGGTAGCGGGAGATCAGAGACCCAGTACTTC

j_gene: TRBJ2-3
d_gene: NA
abundance: NA
v_gene: TRBV5-4
CDR3aa: CASSFGFAGTDTQYF
CDR3nt: TGTGCCAGCAGCTTTGGGTTTGCGGGCACAGATACGCAGTATTTT

j_gene: TRBJ2-5
d_gene: NA
abundance: NA
v_gene: TRBV5-1
CDR3aa: CASTPARAVLETQYF
CDR3nt: TGCGCCAGCACCCCCGCGAGGGCCGTTTTAGAGACCCAGTACTTC

j_gene: TRBJ2-3
d_gene: TRBD1
abundance: NA
v_gene: TRBV6-2/TRBV6-3
CDR3aa: CASSSPDRGPDTQYF
CDR3nt: TGTGCCAGCAGTTCCCCCGACAGGGGGCCTGATACGCAGTATTTT

j_gene: TRBJ2-1
d_gene: TRBD2
abundance: NA
v_gene: TRBV27
CDR3aa: CASSRGLAGNNEQFF
CDR3nt: TGTGCCAGCAGTCGGGGACTAGCGGGTAATAATGAGCAGTTCTTC

j_gene: TRBJ1-2
d_gene: NA
abundance: NA
v_gene: TRBV28
CDR3aa: CASTLEGPWGYTF
CDR3nt: TGTGCCAGCACCCTGGAGGGGCCATGGGGCTACACCTTC

j_gene: TRBJ1-2
d_gene: NA
abundance: NA
v_gene: TRBV6-5
CDR3aa: CASTERSGLHYGYTF
CDR3nt: TGTGCCAGCACCGAACGAAGCGGGCTGCATTATGGCTACACCTTC

j_gene: TRBJ2-3
d_gene: NA
abundance: NA
v_gene: TRBV6-5
CDR3aa: CASTRGVYGADTQYF
CDR3nt: TGTGCCAGCACCCGCGGGGTTTATGGAGCAGATACGCAGTATTTT

j_gene: TRBJ2-7
d_gene: TRBD2
abundance: NA
v_gene: TRBV19
CDR3aa: CASSWAGGGYEQYF
CDR3nt: TGTGCCAGTAGCTGGGCGGGAGGGGGCTACGAGCAGTACTTC

j_gene: TRBJ2-1
d_gene: NA
abundance: NA
v_gene: TRBV7-3
CDR3aa: CASSPSGQGRNEQFF
CDR3nt: TGTGCCAGCAGCCCCTCCGGACAAGGCCGCAATGAGCAGTTCTTC

j_gene: TRBJ2-7
d_gene: TRBD2
abundance: once
v_gene: TRBV14
CDR3aa: CASSQWGREHEQYF
CDR3nt: TGTGCCAGCAGCCAATGGGGGAGGGAACACGAGCAGTACTTC

j_gene: TRBJ1-6
d_gene: NA
abundance: once
v_gene: TRBV27
CDR3aa: CASSLSTGSSYNSPLHF
CDR3nt: TGTGCCAGCAGTTTGTCGACGGGGAGCTCCTATAATTCACCCCTCCACTTT

j_gene: TRBJ2-7
d_gene: TRBD2
abundance: NA
v_gene: TRBV13
CDR3aa: CASSPPGLAGPGDEQYF
CDR3nt: TGTGCCAGCAGCCCCCCCGGACTAGCGGGGCCGGGGGACGAGCAGTACTTC

j_gene: TRBJ2-3
d_gene: TRBD2
abundance: NA
v_gene: TRBV28
CDR3aa: CASSRWGLAPPGDTQYF
CDR3nt: TGTGCCAGCAGCCGCTGGGGACTAGCGCCCCCGGGCGATACGCAGTATTTT

j_gene: TRBJ1-2
d_gene: NA
abundance: NA
v_gene: TRBV27
CDR3aa: CASRGGAGRHYGYTF
CDR3nt: TGTGCCAGCAGGGGGGGGGCAGGGAGGCACTATGGCTACACCTTC

j_gene: TRBJ2-7
d_gene: NA
abundance: NA
v_gene: TRBV19
CDR3aa: CASSMGAVPEQYF
CDR3nt: TGTGCCAGTAGTATGGGGGCAGTTCCCGAGCAGTACTTC

j_gene: TRBJ2-5
d_gene: NA
abundance: NA
v_gene: TRBV5-1
CDR3aa: CASSWGPGETQYF
CDR3nt: TGCGCCAGCAGCTGGGGCCCTGGGGAGACCCAGTACTTC

j_gene: TRBJ2-1
d_gene: NA
abundance: NA
v_gene: TRBV29-1
CDR3aa: CSVEGGGASSYNEQFF
CDR3nt: TGCAGCGTTGAGGGGGGGGGCGCGAGCTCCTACAATGAGCAGTTCTTC

j_gene: TRBJ2-7
d_gene: NA
abundance: NA
v_gene: TRBV30
CDR3aa: CAWSARQAYEQYF
CDR3nt: TGTGCCTGGAGTGCGCGACAGGCCTACGAGCAGTACTTC

j_gene: TRBJ2-5
d_gene: TRBD2
abundance: NA
v_gene: TRBV3-1/TRBV3-2
CDR3aa: CASSGGWGSGTQQETQYF
CDR3nt: TGTGCCAGCAGCGGCGGGTGGGGTAGCGGGACGCAACAAGAGACCCAGTACTTC

j_gene: TRBJ2-3
d_gene: NA
abundance: few
v_gene: TRBV7-9
CDR3aa: CASSLVAGAATDTQYF
CDR3nt: TGTGCCAGCAGCTTAGTGGCAGGGGCCGCCACAGATACGCAGTATTTT

j_gene: TRBJ1-5
d_gene: TRBD1
abundance: NA
v_gene: TRBV27
CDR3aa: CASSSRTGGNQPQHF
CDR3nt: TGTGCCAGCAGCAGTAGGACAGGGGGTAATCAGCCCCAGCATTTT

j_gene: TRBJ2-7
d_gene: TRBD1
abundance: few
v_gene: TRBV27
CDR3aa: CASRRTGGYEQYF
CDR3nt: TGTGCCAGCAGAAGGACAGGGGGCTACGAGCAGTACTTC

j_gene: TRBJ1-1
d_gene: NA
abundance: NA
v_gene: TRBV29-1
CDR3aa: CSGYWGGSNTEAFF
CDR3nt: TGCAGCGGATATTGGGGCGGATCGAACACTGAAGCTTTCTTT

j_gene: TRBJ1-3
d_gene: NA
abundance: NA
v_gene: TRBV7-9
CDR3aa: CASSLAESGNTIYF
CDR3nt: TGTGCCAGCAGCTTGGCGGAATCTGGAAACACCATATATTTT

j_gene: TRBJ2-1
d_gene: TRBD2
abundance: NA
v_gene: TRBV24-1
CDR3aa: CATSDPGLAEQFF
CDR3nt: TGTGCCACCAGTGACCCGGGACTAGCGGAGCAGTTCTTC

j_gene: TRBJ1-4
d_gene: TRBD1
abundance: NA
v_gene: TRBV7-2
CDR3aa: CASQDRGSTNEKLFF
CDR3nt: TGTGCCAGCCAGGACAGGGGTTCAACTAATGAAAAACTGTTTTTT

j_gene: TRBJ2-1
d_gene: NA
abundance: NA
v_gene: TRBV4-2
CDR3aa: CASSQEVGEASYNEQFF
CDR3nt: TGTGCCAGCAGCCAAGAAGTGGGAGAGGCCTCCTACAATGAGCAGTTCTTC

j_gene: TRBJ2-5
d_gene: TRBD2
abundance: NA
v_gene: TRBV20-1
CDR3aa: CSASRFLAGDGVVETQYF
CDR3nt: TGCAGTGCTAGTAGGTTCCTAGCGGGAGATGGGGTCGTGGAGACCCAGTACTTC